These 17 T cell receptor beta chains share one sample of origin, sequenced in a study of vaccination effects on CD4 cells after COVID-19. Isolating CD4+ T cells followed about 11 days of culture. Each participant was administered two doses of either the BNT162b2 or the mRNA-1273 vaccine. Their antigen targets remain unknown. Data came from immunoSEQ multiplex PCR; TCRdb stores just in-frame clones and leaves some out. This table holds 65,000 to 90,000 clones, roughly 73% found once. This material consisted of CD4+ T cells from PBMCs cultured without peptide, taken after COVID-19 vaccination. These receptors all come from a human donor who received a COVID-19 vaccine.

The CDR3 sequence: CASSRTLNEKLFF. The CDR3 nucleotides are TGTGCCAGCAGCCGGACGCTTAATGAAAAACTGTTTTTT. This chain links TRBV9 with TRBJ1-4; D is undetermined. This CDR3 has 13 amino acids. Germline CDR1 reads SGDLS; CDR2 reads YYNGEE. Deletions cut 4 bases from V and 4 bases from J, with 8 bases between.

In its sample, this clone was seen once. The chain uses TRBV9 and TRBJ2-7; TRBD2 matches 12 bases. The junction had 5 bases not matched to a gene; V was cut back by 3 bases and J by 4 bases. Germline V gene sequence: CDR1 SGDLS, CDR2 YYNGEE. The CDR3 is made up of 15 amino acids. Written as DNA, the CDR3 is TGTGCCAGCAGCGAGCGGACTAGCGGGGCATACGAGCAGTACGTC. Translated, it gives CASSERTSGAYEQYV.

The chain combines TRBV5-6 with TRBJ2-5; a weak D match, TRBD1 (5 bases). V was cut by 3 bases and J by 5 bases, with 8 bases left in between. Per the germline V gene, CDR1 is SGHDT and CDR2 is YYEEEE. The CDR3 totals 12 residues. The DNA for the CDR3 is TGTGCCAGCAGCTCAGGGTTTGAGACCCAGTACTTC. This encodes CASSSGFETQYF.

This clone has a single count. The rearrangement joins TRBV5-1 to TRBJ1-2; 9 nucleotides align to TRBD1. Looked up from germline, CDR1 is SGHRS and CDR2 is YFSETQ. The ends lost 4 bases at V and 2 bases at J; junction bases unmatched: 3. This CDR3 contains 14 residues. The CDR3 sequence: CASSPGQGNYGYTF. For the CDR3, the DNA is TGCGCCAGCAGCCCGGGACAGGGAAACTATGGCTACACCTTC.

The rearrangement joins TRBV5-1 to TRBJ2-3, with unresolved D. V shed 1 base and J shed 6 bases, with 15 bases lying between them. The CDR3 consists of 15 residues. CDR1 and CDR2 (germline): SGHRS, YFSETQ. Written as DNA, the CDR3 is TGCGCCAGCAGCTTGCCGGACGGCTCGTTGGATACGCAGTATTTT. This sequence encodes CASSLPDGSLDTQYF.

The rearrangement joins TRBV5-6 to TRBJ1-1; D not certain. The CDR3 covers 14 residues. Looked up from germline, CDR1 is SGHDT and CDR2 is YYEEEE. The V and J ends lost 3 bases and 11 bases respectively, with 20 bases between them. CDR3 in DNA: TGTGCCAGCAGCTCGTCAAACGGAGTTTGGGAGGCTTTCTTT. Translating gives CASSSSNGVWEAFF.

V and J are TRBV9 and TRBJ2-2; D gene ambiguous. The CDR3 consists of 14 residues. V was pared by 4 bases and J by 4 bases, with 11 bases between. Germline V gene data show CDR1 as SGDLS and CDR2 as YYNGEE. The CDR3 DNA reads TGTGCCAGCAGCTTAGACGGCGCCACCGGGGAGCTGTTTTTT. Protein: CASSLDGATGELFF.

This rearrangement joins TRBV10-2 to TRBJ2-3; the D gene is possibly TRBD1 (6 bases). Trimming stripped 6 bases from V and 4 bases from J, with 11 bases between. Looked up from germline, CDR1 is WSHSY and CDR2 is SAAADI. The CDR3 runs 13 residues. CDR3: CASRIQGPDTQYF. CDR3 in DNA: TGCGCCAGCAGAATACAGGGTCCAGATACGCAGTATTTT.

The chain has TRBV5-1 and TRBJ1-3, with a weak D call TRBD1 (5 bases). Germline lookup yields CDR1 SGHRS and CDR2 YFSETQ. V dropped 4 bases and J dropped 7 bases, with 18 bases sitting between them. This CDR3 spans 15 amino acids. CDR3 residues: CASSPIQGARNTIYF. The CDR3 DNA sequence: TGCGCCAGCAGCCCCATTCAGGGAGCAAGGAACACCATATATTTT.

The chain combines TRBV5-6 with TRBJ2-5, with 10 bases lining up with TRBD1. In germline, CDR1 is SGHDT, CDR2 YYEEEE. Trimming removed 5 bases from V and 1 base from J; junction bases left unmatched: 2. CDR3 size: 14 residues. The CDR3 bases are TGTGCCAGCAGTTGGGACAGGGGCCAAGAGACCCAGTACTTC. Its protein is CASSWDRGQETQYF.

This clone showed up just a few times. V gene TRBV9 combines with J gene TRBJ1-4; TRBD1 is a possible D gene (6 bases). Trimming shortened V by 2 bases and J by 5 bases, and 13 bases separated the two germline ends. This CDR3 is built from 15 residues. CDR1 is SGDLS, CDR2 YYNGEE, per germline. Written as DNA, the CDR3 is TGTGCCAGCAGCGTTGATACAGGGACCAATGAAAAACTGTTTTTT. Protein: CASSVDTGTNEKLFF.

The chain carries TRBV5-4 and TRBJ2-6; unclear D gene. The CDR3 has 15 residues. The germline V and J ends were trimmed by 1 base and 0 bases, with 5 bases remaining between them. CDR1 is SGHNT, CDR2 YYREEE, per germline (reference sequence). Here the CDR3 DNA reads TGTGCCAGCAGCTTGTTGACCTCTGGGGCCAACGTCCTGACTTTC. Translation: CASSLLTSGANVLTF.

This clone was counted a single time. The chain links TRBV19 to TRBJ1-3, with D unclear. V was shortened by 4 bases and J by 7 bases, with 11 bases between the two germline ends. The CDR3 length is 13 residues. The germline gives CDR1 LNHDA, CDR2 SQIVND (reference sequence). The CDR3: CASSTPPLNTIYF. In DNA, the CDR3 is TGTGCCAGTAGTACCCCCCCCCTCAACACCATATATTTT.

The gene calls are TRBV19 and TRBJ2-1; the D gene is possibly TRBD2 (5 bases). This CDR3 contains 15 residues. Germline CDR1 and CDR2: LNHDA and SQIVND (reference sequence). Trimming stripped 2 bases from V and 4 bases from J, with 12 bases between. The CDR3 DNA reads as TGTGCCAGTAGTATAAGTGGACTCCCGTACAATGAGCAGTTCTTC. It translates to CASSISGLPYNEQFF.

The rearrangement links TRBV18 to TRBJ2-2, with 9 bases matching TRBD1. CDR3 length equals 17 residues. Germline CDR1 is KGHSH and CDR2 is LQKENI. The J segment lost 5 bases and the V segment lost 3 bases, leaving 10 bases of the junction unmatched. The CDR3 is CASSPLQGAQKTGELFF. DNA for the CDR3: TGTGCCAGCTCACCGCTACAGGGGGCGCAGAAAACCGGGGAGCTGTTTTTT.

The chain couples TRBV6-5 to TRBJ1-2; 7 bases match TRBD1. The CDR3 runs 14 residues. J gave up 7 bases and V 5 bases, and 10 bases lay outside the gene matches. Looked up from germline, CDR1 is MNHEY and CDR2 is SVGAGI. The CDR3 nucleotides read TGTGCCAGCAGTCCTACAGGGGCTTCATTTGGCTACACCTTC. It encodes CASSPTGASFGYTF.

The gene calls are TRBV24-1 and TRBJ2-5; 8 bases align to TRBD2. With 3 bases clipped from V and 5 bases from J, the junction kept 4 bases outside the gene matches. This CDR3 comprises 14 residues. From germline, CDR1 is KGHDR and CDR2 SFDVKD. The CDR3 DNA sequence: TGTGCCACCAGTGATCAGACTAGCGCGGAGACCCAGTACTTC. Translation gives CATSDQTSAETQYF.